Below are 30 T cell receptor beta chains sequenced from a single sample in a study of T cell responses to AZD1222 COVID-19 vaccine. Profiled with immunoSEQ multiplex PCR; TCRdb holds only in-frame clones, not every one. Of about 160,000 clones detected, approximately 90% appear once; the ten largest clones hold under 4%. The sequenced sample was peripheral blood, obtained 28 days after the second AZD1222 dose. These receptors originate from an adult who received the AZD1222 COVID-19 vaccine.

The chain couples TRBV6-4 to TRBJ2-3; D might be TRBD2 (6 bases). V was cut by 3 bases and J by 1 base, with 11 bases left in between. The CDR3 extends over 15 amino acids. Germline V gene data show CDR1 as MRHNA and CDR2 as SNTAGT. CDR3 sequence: CASSEAGTGTDTQYF. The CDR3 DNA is TGTGCCAGCAGTGAGGCCGGGACTGGCACAGATACGCAGTATTTT.

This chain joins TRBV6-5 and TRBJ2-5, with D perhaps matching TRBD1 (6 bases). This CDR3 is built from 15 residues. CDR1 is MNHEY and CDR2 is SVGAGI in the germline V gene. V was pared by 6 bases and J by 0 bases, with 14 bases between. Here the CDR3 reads CASRALQGHQETQYF. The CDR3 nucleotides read TGTGCCAGCAGGGCCCTACAGGGCCACCAAGAGACCCAGTACTTC.

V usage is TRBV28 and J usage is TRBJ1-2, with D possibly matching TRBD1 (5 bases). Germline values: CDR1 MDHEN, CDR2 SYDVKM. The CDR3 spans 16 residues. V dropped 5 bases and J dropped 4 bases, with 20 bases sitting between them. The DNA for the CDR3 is TGTGCCAGCAGTGCCTCCGTTGGAGGACAACTCTATGGCTACACCTTC. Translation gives CASSASVGGQLYGYTF.

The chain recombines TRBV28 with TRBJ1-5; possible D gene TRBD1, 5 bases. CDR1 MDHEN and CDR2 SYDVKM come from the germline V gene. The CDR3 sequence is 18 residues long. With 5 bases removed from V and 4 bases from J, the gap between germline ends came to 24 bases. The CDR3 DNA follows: TGTGCCAGCAGTCCACCCGGTGGGGCCAACCCGGAAAATCAGCCCCAGCATTTT. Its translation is CASSPPGGANPENQPQHF.

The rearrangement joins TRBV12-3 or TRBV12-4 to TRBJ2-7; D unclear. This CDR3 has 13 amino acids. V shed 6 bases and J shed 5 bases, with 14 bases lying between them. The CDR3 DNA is TGTGCCAGCAGGACCGGGTCTTCCAACGAGCAGTACTTC. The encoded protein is CASRTGSSNEQYF.

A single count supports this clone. The CDR3 reads CAWSPRTSGSYEQFF. CDR3 in DNA: TGTGCCTGGAGCCCGAGGACTAGCGGGAGCTATGAGCAGTTCTTC. The chain employs TRBV30 and TRBJ2-1; TRBD2 aligns across 13 bases. This CDR3 is built from 15 residues. CDR1 is GTSNPN and CDR2 is SVGIG in the germline V gene (reference sequence). The V segment lost 3 bases and the J segment 8 bases; nucleotides outside the gene matches: 7.

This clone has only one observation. The CDR3 coding sequence is TGTGCCAGCAGCTTAGATCGGGACTACGAGCAGTACTTC. It is translated as CASSLDRDYEQYF. The rearrangement joins TRBV11-3 to TRBJ2-7; D might be TRBD2 (5 bases). The length of the CDR3 is 13 residues. The germline V gene encodes CDR1 SGHNT and CDR2 YENEEA. Trimming pared 0 bases from V and 3 bases from J, leaving 6 bases between.

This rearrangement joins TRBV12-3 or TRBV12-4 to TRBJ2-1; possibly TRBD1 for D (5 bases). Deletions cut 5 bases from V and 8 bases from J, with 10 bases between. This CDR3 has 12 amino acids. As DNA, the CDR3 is TGTGCCAGCAGTCCCCAGGGCTATGAGCAGTTCTTC. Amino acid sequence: CASSPQGYEQFF.

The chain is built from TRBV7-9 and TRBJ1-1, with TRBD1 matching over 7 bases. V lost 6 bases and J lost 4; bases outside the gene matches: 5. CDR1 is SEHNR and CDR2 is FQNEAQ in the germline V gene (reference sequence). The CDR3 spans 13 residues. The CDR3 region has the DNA TGTGCCAGCAGTAGGGGGCTTTTCACTGAAGCTTTCTTT. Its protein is CASSRGLFTEAFF.

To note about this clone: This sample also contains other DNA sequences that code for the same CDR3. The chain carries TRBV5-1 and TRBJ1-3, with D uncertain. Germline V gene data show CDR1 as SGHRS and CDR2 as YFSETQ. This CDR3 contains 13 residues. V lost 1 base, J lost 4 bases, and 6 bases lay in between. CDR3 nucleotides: TGCGCCAGCAGCTTGCAGTCCGGAAACACCATATATTTT. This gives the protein CASSLQSGNTIYF.

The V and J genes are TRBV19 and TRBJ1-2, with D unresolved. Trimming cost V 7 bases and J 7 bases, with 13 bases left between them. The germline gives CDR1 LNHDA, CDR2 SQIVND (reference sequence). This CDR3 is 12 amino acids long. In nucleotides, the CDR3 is TGTGCCAGTACTGGCGTTAGATCTGGCTACACCTTC. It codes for CASTGVRSGYTF.

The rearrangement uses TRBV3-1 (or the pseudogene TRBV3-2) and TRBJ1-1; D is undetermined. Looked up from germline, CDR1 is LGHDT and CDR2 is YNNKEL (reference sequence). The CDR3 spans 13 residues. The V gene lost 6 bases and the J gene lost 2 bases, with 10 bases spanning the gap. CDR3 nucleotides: TGTGCCAGCAGTTTCCACAGAAACACTGAAGCTTTCTTT. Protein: CASSFHRNTEAFF.

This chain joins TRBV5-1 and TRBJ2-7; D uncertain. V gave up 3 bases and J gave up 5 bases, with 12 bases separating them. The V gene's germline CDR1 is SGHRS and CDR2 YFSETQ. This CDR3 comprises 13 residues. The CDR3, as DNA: TGCGCCAGCAGCTCGACAAGGAGCGACGAGCAGTACTTC. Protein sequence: CASSSTRSDEQYF.

The CDR3 loop reads CATSVPAGGSTDTQYF. The CDR3 nucleotides read TGTGCCACCAGTGTCCCCGCGGGTGGGAGCACAGATACGCAGTATTTT. The chain has TRBV24-1 and TRBJ2-3; D possibly corresponds to TRBD2 (5 bases). The V end was cut by 5 bases, the J end by 0 bases, with 14 bases between. CDR3 size: 16 residues. CDR1 and CDR2 from the germline V gene are KGHDR and SFDVKD.

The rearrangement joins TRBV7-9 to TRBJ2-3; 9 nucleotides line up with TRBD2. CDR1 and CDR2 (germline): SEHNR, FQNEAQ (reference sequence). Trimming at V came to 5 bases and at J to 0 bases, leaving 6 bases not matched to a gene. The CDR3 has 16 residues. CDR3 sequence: CASSPGGLASTDTQYF. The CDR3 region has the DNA TGTGCCAGCAGCCCCGGCGGACTAGCGAGCACAGATACGCAGTATTTT. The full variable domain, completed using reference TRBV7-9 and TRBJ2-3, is DTGVSQNPRHKITKRGQNVTFRCDPISEHNRLYWYRQTLGQGPEFLTYFQNEAQLEKSRLLSDRFSAERPKGSFSTLEIQRTEQGDSAMYLCASSPGGLASTDTQYFGPGTRLTVL.

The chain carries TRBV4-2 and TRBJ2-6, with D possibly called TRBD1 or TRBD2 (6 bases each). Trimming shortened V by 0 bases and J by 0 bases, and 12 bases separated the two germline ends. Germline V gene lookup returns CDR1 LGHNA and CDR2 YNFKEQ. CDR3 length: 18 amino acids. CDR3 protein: CASSQDRGQGSGANVLTF. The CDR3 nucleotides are TGTGCCAGCAGCCAAGATCGGGGGCAGGGCTCTGGGGCCAACGTCCTGACTTTC.

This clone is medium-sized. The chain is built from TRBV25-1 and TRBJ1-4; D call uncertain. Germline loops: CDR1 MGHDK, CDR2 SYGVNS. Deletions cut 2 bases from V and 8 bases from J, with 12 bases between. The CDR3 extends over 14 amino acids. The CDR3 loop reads CASSEAGSGEKLFF. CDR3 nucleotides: TGTGCCAGCAGTGAAGCCGGGTCTGGGGAAAAACTGTTTTTT.

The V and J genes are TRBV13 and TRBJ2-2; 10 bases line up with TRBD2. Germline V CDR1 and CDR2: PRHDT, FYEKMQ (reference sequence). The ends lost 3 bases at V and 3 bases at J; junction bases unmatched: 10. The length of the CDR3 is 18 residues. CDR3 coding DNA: TGTGCCAGCAGCTTGGCGGTATTAGCGGGAGGTGACACCGGGGAGCTGTTTTTT. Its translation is CASSLAVLAGGDTGELFF.

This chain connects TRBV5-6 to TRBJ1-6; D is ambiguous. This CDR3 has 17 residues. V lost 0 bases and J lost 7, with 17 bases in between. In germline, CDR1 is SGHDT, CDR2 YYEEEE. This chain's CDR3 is CASSLALTDRGNSPLHF. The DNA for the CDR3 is TGTGCCAGCAGCTTGGCTCTCACAGACCGAGGAAATTCACCCCTCCACTTT.

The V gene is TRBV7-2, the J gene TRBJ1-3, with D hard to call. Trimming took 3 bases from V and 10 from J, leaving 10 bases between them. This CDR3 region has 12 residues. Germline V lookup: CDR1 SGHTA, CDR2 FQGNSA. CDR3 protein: CASSLDPWTIYF. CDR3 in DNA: TGTGCCAGCAGCTTGGATCCGTGGACCATATATTTT. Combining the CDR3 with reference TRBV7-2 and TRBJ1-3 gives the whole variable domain GAGVSQSPSNKVTEKGKDVELRCDPISGHTALYWYRQSLGQGLEFLIYFQGNSAPDKSGLPSDRFSAERTGGSVSTLTIQRTQQEDSAVYLCASSLDPWTIYFGEGSWLTVV.

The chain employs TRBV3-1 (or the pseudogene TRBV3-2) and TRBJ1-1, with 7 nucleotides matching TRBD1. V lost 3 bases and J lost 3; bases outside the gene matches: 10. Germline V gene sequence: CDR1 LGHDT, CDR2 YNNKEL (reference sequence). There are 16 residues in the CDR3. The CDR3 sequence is CASSQTGKAKDTEAFF. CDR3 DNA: TGTGCCAGCAGCCAGACAGGGAAGGCTAAGGACACTGAAGCTTTCTTT.

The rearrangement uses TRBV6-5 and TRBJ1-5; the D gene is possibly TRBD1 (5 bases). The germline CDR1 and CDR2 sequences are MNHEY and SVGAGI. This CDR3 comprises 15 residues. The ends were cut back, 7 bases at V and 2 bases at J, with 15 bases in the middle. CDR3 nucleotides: TGTGCCAGCACTGCCCCGAAGGGACGCAATCAGCCCCAGCATTTT. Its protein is CASTAPKGRNQPQHF.

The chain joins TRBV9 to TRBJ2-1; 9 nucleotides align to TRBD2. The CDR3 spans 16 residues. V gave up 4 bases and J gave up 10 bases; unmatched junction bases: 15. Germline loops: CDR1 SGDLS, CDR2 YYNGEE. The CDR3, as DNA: TGTGCCAGCAGCTCGAGTCGATTAGCGGGAGTCCAAGAGCAGTTCTTC. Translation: CASSSSRLAGVQEQFF.

CDR3 protein: CASSSPGDLEQFF. The DNA for the CDR3 is TGTGCCAGCAGCTCCCCGGGGGACCTTGAGCAGTTCTTC. This rearrangement joins TRBV5-4 to TRBJ2-1; D is perhaps TRBD2 (6 bases). This CDR3 comprises 13 residues. Trimming took 3 bases from V and 9 from J, leaving 13 bases between them. CDR1 SGHNT and CDR2 YYREEE come from the germline V gene (reference sequence).

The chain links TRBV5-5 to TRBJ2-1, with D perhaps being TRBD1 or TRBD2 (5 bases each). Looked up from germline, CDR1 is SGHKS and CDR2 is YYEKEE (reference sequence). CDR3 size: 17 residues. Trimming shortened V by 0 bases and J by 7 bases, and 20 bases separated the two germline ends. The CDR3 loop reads CASSLVSGTDRTNEQFF. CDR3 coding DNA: TGTGCCAGCAGCTTGGTGTCCGGGACCGATAGGACGAATGAGCAGTTCTTC.

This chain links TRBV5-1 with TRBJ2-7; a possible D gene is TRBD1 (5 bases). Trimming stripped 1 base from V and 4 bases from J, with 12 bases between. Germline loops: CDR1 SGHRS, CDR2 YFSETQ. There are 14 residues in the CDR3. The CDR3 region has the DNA TGCGCCAGCAGCTTGTACCAGGGTGGGTACGAGCAGTACTTC. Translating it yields CASSLYQGGYEQYF.

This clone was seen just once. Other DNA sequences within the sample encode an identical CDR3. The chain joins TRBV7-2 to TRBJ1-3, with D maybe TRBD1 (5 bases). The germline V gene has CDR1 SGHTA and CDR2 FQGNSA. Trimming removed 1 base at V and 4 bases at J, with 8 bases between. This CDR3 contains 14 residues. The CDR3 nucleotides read TGTGCCAGCAGCTTAGGGGGGTCCGGAAACACCATATATTTT. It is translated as CASSLGGSGNTIYF.

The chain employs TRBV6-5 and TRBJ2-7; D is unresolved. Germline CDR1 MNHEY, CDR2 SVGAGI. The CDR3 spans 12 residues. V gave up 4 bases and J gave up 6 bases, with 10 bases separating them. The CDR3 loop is CASSFDTSEQYF. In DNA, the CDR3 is TGTGCCAGCAGTTTTGACACCTCCGAGCAGTACTTC.

In nucleotides, the CDR3 is TGTGCCAGCAGTAATCAGGGATCAACTAATGAAAAACTGTTTTTT. As protein: CASSNQGSTNEKLFF. The chain recombines TRBV27 with TRBJ1-4; a possible D gene is TRBD1 (5 bases). The V gene lost 5 bases and the J gene lost 0 bases, with 10 bases spanning the gap. This CDR3 spans 15 amino acids. CDR1 and CDR2 from the germline V gene are MNHEY and SMNVEV (reference sequence). The entire variable domain, with the rest obtained from reference TRBV27 and TRBJ1-4, is as follows: EAQVTQNPRYLITVTGKKLTVTCSQNMNHEYMSWYRQDPGLGLRQIYYSMNVEVTDKGDVPEGYKVSRKEKRNFPLILESPSPNQTSLYFCASSNQGSTNEKLFFGSGTQLSVL.

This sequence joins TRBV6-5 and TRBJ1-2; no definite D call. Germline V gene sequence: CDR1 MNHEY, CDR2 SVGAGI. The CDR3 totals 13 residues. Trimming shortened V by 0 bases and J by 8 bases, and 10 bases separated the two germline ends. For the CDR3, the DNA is TGTGCCAGCAGTTACTCGGGAGCGGGAGGCTACACCTTC. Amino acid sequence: CASSYSGAGGYTF.